These T cell receptor beta chains were read from a single sample in a study of blood T cells in healthy people across ages. Using its own MiXCR run on the 5' RACE reads, TCRdb lists one record per CDR3 protein. The sample records about 1,400,000 distinct CDR3 sequences, approximately 60% being singletons. The specimen sequenced was blood. The receptors stem from a man between 18 and 29 years old in good health. Each CDR3 is given with its conserved first and last residue. A D gene is named only where the DNA matches it firmly. Expanded clones are given a class, and other clones once, few, many or no size at all.

D,V,J,size,DNA,CDR3
.,TRBV7-2,TRBJ2-7,.,TGTGCCAGCCGATGGGACTTTAGCTCCTACGAGCAGTACTTC,CASRWDFSSYEQYF
TRBD1,TRBV4-1,TRBJ2-7,few,TGCGCCAGCAGCCAACCCGGGACAGGGACCTACGAGCAGTACTTC,CASSQPGTGTYEQYF
.,TRBV6-5,TRBJ2-7,few,TGTGCCAGCAGTTACTCGAAGGTTTCCTACGAGCAGTACTTC,CASSYSKVSYEQYF
.,TRBV12-3/TRBV12-4,TRBJ1-3,.,TGTGCCAGCAGTTTAGGGGCTGGAAACACCATATATTTT,CASSLGAGNTIYF
TRBD2,TRBV4-2,TRBJ2-7,few,TGTGCCAGCAGCCAACGACTAGCGGGAGTGTACGAGCAGTACTTC,CASSQRLAGVYEQYF
TRBD1,TRBV7-9,TRBJ2-7,few,TGTGCCAGCAGCAACACTAAGGACAGGGTCCACGAGCAGTACTTC,CASSNTKDRVHEQYF
.,TRBV7-6,TRBJ2-7,.,TGTGCCAGCAGCTTAGTGTGGAGAGGGAGCGAGCAGTACTTC,CASSLVWRGSEQYF
TRBD1,TRBV27,TRBJ1-2,.,TGTGCCAGCAGTTTAAGGGGGCAGGCCGACTATGGCTACACCTTC,CASSLRGQADYGYTF
TRBD2,TRBV2,TRBJ2-7,.,TGTGCCAGCGGGGGGGTAGTGCTAATCTACGAGCAGTACTTC,CASGGVVLIYEQYF
TRBD1,TRBV15,TRBJ1-1,.,TGTGCCACCAGCAGAGTTCATGAACAGGGGGAAGCTTTCTTT,CATSRVHEQGEAFF
TRBD1,TRBV4-1,TRBJ2-2,.,TGCGCCAGCAGCCAAGTAACAGGGGGCCCCACCGGGGAGCTGTTTTTT,CASSQVTGGPTGELFF